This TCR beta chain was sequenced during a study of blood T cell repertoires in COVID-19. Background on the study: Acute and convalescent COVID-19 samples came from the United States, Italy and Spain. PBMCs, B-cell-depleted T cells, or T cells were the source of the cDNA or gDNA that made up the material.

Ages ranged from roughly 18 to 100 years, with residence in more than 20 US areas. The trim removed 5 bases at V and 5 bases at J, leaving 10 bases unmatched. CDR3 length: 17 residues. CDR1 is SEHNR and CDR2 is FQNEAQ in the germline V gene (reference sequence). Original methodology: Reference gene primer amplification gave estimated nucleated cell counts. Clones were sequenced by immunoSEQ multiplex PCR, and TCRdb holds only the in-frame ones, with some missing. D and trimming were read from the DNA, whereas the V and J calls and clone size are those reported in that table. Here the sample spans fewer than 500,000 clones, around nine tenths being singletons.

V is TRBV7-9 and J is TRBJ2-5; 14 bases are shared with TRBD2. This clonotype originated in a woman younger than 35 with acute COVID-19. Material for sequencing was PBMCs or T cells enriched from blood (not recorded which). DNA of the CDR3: TGTGCCAGCAGCCGCGGACTAGCGGGGGGTACTTGGGAGACCCAGTACTTC. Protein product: CASSRGLAGGTWETQYF.